This TCR beta chain appears in the sequencing data of a study of shared clonotypes between healthy human individuals. Here immunoSEQ multiplex PCR was the method, and the copy in TCRdb shows in-frame clones only, minus some. The sample contains under 1,900,000 clones, approximately 98.5% of which appear only once. CD4+ cells underwent separation, giving CD45RA+ naive and CD45RA-negative memory subsets. V lost 6 bases, J lost 3 bases, and 22 bases lay in between. This CDR3 is built from 17 residues. CDR1 is SGHRS, CDR2 YFSETQ, per germline. The sequencing sample was made of naive CD4+ T cells sorted from blood. Subset here: CD45RA+ positively selected. The receptor was isolated from a man in his thirties or forties in good health. V gene TRBV5-1 combines with J gene TRBJ2-1; no clear D gene. The CDR3 loop is CASNSGGGDPFYNEQFF. CDR3 coding DNA: TGCGCCAGCAACTCAGGTGGCGGAGACCCTTTCTACAATGAGCAGTTCTTC.